This passage covers 9 T cell receptor beta chains from one sample sequenced in a study of radiotherapy plus CTLA-4 blockade in lung cancer. Here immunoSEQ multiplex PCR was the method, and the copy in TCRdb shows in-frame clones only, minus some. Of about 97,000 clones listed, roughly 74% are singletons. The sample consisted of peripheral blood, taken from a patient treated with radiotherapy plus ipilimumab. The receptors here all came from a human donor with non-small cell lung cancer who had a partial response to radiotherapy plus ipilimumab. Some clones in this sample may be carry-over from other donors' samples.

The V call is TRBV5-1, the J call TRBJ2-2; D unresolved. This CDR3 region has 15 residues. V was pared by 0 bases and J by 1 base, with 7 bases between. Germline CDR1 reads SGHRS; CDR2 reads YFSETQ. The CDR3 DNA reads as TGCGCCAGCAGCTTGGTGCAGGAGAACACCGGGGAGCTGTTTTTT. Protein sequence: CASSLVQENTGELFF.

This clone was seen a handful of times. The genes are TRBV4-1 and TRBJ2-1; the D gene is possibly TRBD1 (6 bases). Germline CDR1 and CDR2: MGHRA and YSYEKL. The CDR3 sequence is 13 residues long. V lost 8 bases, J lost 4 bases, and 12 bases lay in between. CDR3 loop: CASGGLLYNEQFF. CDR3 nucleotide sequence: TGCGCCAGCGGGGGCCTCCTTTACAATGAGCAGTTCTTC.

The chain joins TRBV7-8 to TRBJ2-5; no firm D call. This CDR3 region has 12 residues. CDR1 is SGHVS and CDR2 is FQNEAQ in the germline V gene. The V end lost 6 bases, the J end lost 5 bases, and 10 bases lay between the germline ends. The DNA for the CDR3 is TGTGCCAGCAGTAGGAGTAAGGAGACCCAGTACTTC. It codes for CASSRSKETQYF.

This chain links TRBV2 with TRBJ2-3; 8 positions agree with TRBD1. With V trimmed by 3 bases and J by 3 bases, 5 bases remained unmatched. The CDR3 totals 15 residues. CDR1 SNHLY and CDR2 FYNNEI come from the germline V gene. The CDR3 region has the DNA TGTGCCAGCAGTGAGCAGGGGGCCAGTACAGATACGCAGTATTTT. Protein: CASSEQGASTDTQYF.

This clone has more than one count but fewer than ten. This sequence joins TRBV6-1 and TRBJ2-3; a possible D gene is TRBD2 (5 bases). Per germline, CDR1 MNHNS and CDR2 SASEGT. The V and J ends lost 7 bases and 0 bases respectively, with 14 bases between them. The CDR3 runs 15 residues. The CDR3 bases are TGTGCCAGCAAAGCGGCCCAGGCCAGCACAGATACGCAGTATTTT. It specifies CASKAAQASTDTQYF.

The chain links TRBV11-3 to TRBJ2-5; 10 bases match TRBD2. V gave up 3 bases and J gave up 2 bases; unmatched junction bases: 3. The CDR3 loop spans 15 amino acids. From germline, CDR1 is SGHNT and CDR2 YENEEA. The CDR3 coding sequence is TGTGCCAGCAGCTTGGGACTAGCGAATCAAGAGACCCAGTACTTC. Translated: CASSLGLANQETQYF.

J is TRBJ1-1 and V is TRBV7-9, with TRBD1 as a possible D gene (5 bases). This CDR3 region has 14 residues. Germline lookup yields CDR1 SEHNR and CDR2 FQNEAQ (reference sequence). Deletions cut 2 bases from V and 4 bases from J, with 11 bases between. CDR3 region: CASSLRVGRTEAFF. The DNA of the CDR3 is TGTGCCAGCAGCTTAAGGGTGGGGCGCACTGAAGCTTTCTTT.

This rearrangement joins TRBV28 to TRBJ1-5, with 10 bases lining up with TRBD1. V shed 6 bases, J shed 8 bases, and the junction held 7 bases outside the gene matches. Germline V lookup: CDR1 MDHEN, CDR2 SYDVKM. The CDR3 contains 14 residues. The CDR3 sequence is CASRKTGGAKPQHF. The DNA for the CDR3 is TGTGCCAGCAGAAAGACAGGGGGCGCGAAGCCCCAGCATTTT.

The chain is built from TRBV5-1 and TRBJ2-5; 9 positions match TRBD2. Germline trimming cut 0 bases from V and 3 bases from J; bases unmatched to any gene: 9. The CDR3 has 17 residues. Germline V gene data show CDR1 as SGHRS and CDR2 as YFSETQ. CDR3 residues: CASSLDRTSAGKETQYF. The CDR3 DNA is TGCGCCAGCAGCTTGGACAGGACTAGCGCCGGGAAAGAGACCCAGTACTTC.